This TCR beta chain stems from a study of T cells in Graves' hyperthyroidism and ophthalmopathy. In this sample, this clonotype turned up a few times. Authors of the study amplified TCR beta CDR3 regions from RNA transcripts. The HTBI primer set drove a first-round RT-PCR of the TCR CDR3. TCRdb fed the multiplex PCR reads into MiXCR, producing one record per CDR3 protein. Of over 700,000 distinct CDR3 sequences listed, roughly 20% are singletons. Material: blood. The TCR originated in a woman aged 45-65 years with Graves' hyperthyroidism that later progressed to Graves' ophthalmopathy.

The CDR3, as DNA: TGCGCCAGCGCAGGGGAAGCCTACAATGAGCAGTTCTTC. This sequence encodes CASAGEAYNEQFF. V and J are TRBV5-1 and TRBJ2-1; tentative D call: TRBD1 (6 bases). V lost 7 bases and J 2 bases, leaving 10 bases between the germline ends. Germline CDR1 reads SGHRS; CDR2 reads YFSETQ. The CDR3 covers 13 residues.